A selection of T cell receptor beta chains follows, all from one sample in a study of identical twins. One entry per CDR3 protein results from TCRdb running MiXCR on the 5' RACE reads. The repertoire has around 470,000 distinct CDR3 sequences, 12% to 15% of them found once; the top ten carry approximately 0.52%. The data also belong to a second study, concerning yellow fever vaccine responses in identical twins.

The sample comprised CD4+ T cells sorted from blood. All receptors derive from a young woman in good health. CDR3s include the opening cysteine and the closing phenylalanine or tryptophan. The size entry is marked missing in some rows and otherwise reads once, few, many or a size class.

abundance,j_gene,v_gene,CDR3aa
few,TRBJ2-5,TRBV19,CASSVSRGPWETQYF
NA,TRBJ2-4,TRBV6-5,CASSSIAGGRDIQYF
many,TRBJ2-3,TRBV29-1,CSVDWAKTQYF
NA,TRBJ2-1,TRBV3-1,CASSQAKRTSYNEQFF
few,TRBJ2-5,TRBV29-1,CSGSPTGSYQETQYF
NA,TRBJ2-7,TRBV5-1,CASCPVSGSSYEQYF
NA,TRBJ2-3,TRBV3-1,CASSFRGLAGSADTQYF
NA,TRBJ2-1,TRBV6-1,CASSVGQGLSNEQFF
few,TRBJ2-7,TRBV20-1,CSASPGTGGTYEQYF
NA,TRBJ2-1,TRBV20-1,CSARQTEQFF
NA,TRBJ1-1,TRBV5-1,CASSSLGASNTEAFF
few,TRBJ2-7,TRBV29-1,CSVWDREDEQYF
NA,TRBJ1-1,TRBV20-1,CSARDTTNTEAFF
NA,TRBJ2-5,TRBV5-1,CASSLLGGDGETQYF
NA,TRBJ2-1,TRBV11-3,CASSLEGGAVMDEQFF
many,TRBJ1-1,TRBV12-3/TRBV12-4,CASRGQNTEAFF
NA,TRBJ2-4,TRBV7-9,CASSSGSSAKNIQYF
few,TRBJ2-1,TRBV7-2,CASSLPTSGRVYNEQFF
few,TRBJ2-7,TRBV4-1,CASSRGITYEQYF
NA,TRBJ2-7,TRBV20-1,CSATTSGTYEQYF
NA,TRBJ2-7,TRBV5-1,CASRDFGTSLHEQYF
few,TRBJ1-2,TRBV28,CASSEMASGRGGYTF
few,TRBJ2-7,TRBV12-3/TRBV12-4,CASSPTGTGAYEQYF
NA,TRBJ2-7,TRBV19,CASMQGYEQYF
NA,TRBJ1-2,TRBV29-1,CSVGDTGYRRGYTF
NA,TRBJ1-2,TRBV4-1,CASSQESYGYTF
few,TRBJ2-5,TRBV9,CASSTPGGLKTQYF
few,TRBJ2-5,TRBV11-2,CASSRTSGTGETQYF
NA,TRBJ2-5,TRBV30,CAWRTGSSGTQYF
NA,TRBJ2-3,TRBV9,CASSVAPPLDTQYF
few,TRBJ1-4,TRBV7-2,CASSSQGLTNEKLFF
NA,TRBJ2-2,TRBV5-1,CASTIQGANTGELFF
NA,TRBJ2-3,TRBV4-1,CASSQAAGTGGGRDTQYF
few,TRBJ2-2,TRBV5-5,CASSYPQTGELFF
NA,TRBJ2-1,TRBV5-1,CASSLEVGGSGGEQFF
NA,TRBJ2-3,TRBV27,CASSKRPSTDTQYF
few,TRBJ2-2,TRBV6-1,CASSRSGLNTGELFF
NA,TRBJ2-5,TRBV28,CASSQQGRGQETQYF
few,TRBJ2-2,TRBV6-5,CASSYAWGSTGELFF
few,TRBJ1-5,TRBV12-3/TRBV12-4,CASRFQGRGNQPQHF
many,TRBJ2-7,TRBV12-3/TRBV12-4,CASSGRTSGKEQYF
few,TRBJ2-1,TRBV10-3,CAVLGADRGRGEQFF
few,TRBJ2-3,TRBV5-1,CASSPGPTSTDTQYF
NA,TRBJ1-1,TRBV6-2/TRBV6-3,CATRGQGNTEAFF
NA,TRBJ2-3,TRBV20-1,CSARLPQRAASTDTQYF
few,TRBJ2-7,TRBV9,CASSVAGQAYEQYF
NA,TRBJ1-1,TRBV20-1,CSAPGRVNTEAFF
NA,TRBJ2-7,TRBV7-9,CASSLAPGVEQYF